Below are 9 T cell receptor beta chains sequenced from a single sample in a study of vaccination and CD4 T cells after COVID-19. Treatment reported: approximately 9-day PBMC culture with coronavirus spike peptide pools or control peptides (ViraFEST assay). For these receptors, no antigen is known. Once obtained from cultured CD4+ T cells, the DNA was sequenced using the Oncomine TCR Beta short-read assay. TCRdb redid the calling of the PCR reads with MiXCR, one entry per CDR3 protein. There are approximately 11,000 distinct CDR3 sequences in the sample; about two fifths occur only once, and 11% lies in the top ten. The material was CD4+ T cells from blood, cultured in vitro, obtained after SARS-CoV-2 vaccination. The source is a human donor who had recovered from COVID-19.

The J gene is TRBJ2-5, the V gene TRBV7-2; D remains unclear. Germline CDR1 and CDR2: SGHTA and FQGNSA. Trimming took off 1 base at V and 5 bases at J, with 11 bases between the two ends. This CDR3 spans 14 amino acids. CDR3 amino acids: CASSLGPRMETQYF. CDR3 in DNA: TGTGCCAGCAGCTTAGGTCCCAGGATGGAGACCCAGTACTTC.

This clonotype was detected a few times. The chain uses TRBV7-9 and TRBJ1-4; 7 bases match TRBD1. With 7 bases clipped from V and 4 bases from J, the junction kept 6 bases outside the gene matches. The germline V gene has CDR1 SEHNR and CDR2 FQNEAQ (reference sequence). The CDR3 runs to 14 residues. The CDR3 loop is CASTRQGGNEKLFF. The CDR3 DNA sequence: TGTGCCAGCACCCGGCAGGGGGGTAATGAAAAACTGTTTTTT.

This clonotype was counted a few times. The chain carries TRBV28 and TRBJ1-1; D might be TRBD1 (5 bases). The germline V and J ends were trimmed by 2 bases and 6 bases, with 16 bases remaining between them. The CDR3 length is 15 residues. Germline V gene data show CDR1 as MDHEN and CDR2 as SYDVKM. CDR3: CASSLTGPGGSEAFF. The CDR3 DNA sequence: TGTGCCAGCAGTTTAACCGGACCCGGGGGGTCTGAAGCTTTCTTT.

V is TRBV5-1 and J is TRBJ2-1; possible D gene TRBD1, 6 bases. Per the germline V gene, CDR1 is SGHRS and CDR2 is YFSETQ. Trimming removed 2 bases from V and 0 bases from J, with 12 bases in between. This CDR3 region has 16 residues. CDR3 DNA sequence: TGCGCCAGCAGCTTCCGGGACACAAGCTCCTACAATGAGCAGTTCTTC. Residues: CASSFRDTSSYNEQFF.

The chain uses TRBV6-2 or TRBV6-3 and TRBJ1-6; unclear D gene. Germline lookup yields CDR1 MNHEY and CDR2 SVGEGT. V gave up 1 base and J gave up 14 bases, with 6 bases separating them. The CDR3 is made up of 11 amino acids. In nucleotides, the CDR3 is TGTGCCAGCAGTTACTTGGAGGCCCTCCACTTT. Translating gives CASSYLEALHF.

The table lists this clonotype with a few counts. Written as DNA, the CDR3 is TGTGCCAGCAGTTTATCTCGACAGCCCGAGCAGTACTTC. Protein: CASSLSRQPEQYF. The J gene is TRBJ2-7, the V gene TRBV27, with D perhaps matching TRBD1 (5 bases). V lost 0 bases to trimming and J lost 6 bases, with 9 bases between them. CDR3 length equals 13 residues. Germline V lookup: CDR1 MNHEY, CDR2 SMNVEV (reference sequence).

The CDR3 loop reads CASSPLDRAVAEQYF. CDR3 nucleotides: TGTGCCAGCAGCCCCCTCGACAGGGCGGTTGCCGAGCAGTACTTC. V gene TRBV28 combines with J gene TRBJ2-7, with 7 bases fitting TRBD1. This CDR3 region has 15 residues. V lost 6 bases to trimming and J lost 6 bases; unmatched junction nucleotides: 14. Germline lookup yields CDR1 MDHEN and CDR2 SYDVKM.

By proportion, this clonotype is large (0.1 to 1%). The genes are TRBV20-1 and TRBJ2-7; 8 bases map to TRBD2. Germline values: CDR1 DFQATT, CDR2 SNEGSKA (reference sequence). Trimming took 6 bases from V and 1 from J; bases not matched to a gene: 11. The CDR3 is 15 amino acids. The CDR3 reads CSAPLRGTRSYEQYF. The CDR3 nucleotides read TGCAGTGCGCCCCTTAGGGGGACTAGATCCTACGAGCAGTACTTC.

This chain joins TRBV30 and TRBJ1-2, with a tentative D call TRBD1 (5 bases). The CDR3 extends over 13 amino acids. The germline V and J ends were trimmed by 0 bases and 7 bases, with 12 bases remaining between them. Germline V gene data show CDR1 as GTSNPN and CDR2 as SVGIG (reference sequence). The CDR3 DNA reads TGTGCCTGGAGTGTCACAGGTTTGGGTGGCTACACCTTC. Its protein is CAWSVTGLGGYTF.